The 17 T cell receptor beta chains below all came from one sample that was sequenced in a study of regulatory T cells in long-lasting Graves disease. Time point in this sample: newly diagnosed GD, antithyroid drugs for less than 3 months. Extracted RNA from PBMCs served as the source of the TCR library. Arm-PCR of CDR3 regions and iRepertoire HTBI primers were used to build TCR beta libraries. TCRdb processed the multiplex PCR reads anew with MiXCR; each CDR3 protein has one entry. The sample records hundreds of thousands of distinct CDR3 sequences, 16% being singletons. The same data also contributed to another study, on T cells in Graves' hyperthyroidism and ophthalmopathy.

Material: peripheral blood mononuclear cells (PBMCs), obtained at new diagnosis, from a patient treated with antithyroid drugs. The source of these receptors is a man aged 35 to 55 with Graves disease.

About this clonotype itself: The germline gene is not matched at one end of the junction; a read error may be the cause. The chain joins TRBV4-1 to TRBJ2-1; TRBD1 might be the D (6 bases). The CDR3 length is 13 residues. The germline V gene encodes CDR1 MGHRA and CDR2 YSYEKL. This chain's CDR3 is CAISHRALNEQFF. The CDR3 DNA reads TGCGCCATCAGCCACAGGGCCCTTAATGAGCAGTTCTTC.

The chain is built from TRBV7-9 and TRBJ2-7; no reliable D call. V lost 5 bases, J lost 6 bases, and 14 bases lay in between. The CDR3 length is 13 residues. Germline-derived CDR1 and CDR2 are SEHNR and FQNEAQ (reference sequence). In DNA form, the CDR3 reads TGTGCCAGCAGCGCTACAGACAAGGCCGAGCAGTACTTC. Amino acid sequence: CASSATDKAEQYF.

This clonotype was seen at least ten times. This chain uses TRBV12-3 or TRBV12-4 with TRBJ1-6, with 8 nucleotides matching TRBD1. This CDR3 is 14 amino acids long. With 6 bases clipped from V and 9 bases from J, the junction kept 7 bases outside the gene matches. CDR3 sequence: CASSPGRGLSPLHF. As DNA, the CDR3 is TGTGCCAGCAGCCCGGGCAGGGGGCTTTCACCCCTCCACTTT.

This clonotype occurred many times. This chain uses TRBV20-1 with TRBJ2-7; TRBD1 is a possible D gene (6 bases). Germline-derived CDR1 and CDR2 are DFQATT and SNEGSKA (reference sequence). CDR3 size: 13 residues. Between the trimmed V and J ends, which lost 5 bases and 3 bases, there was a span of 14 bases. CDR3 bases: TGCAGTGCTGCCCTTCAGGGGAACTACGAGCAGTACTTC. Amino acid sequence: CSAALQGNYEQYF.

This clonotype was detected many times. The rearrangement uses TRBV24-1 and TRBJ2-1; D unclear. There are 13 residues in the CDR3. The V and J ends lost 3 bases and 8 bases respectively, with 10 bases between them. Germline CDR1 KGHDR, CDR2 SFDVKD. The DNA for the CDR3 is TGTGCCACCAGTGATCCACCGAGCGATGAGCAGTTCTTC. Protein: CATSDPPSDEQFF.

This clonotype was detected ten times or more. This rearrangement joins TRBV20-1 to TRBJ1-5; the D is unclear. The V gene's germline CDR1 is DFQATT and CDR2 SNEGSKA (reference sequence). This CDR3 is 13 amino acids long. Trimming removed 2 bases from V and 5 bases from J, with 10 bases in between. The CDR3 sequence: CSARSRYDQPQHF. In DNA form, the CDR3 reads TGCAGTGCTAGAAGTCGATACGATCAGCCCCAGCATTTT.

This clonotype turned up a few times. The rearrangement joins TRBV6-1 to TRBJ1-5; 7 positions agree with TRBD1. The CDR3 totals 16 residues. Germline V gene data show CDR1 as MNHNS and CDR2 as SASEGT. V lost 6 bases and J lost 2; bases outside the gene matches: 10. In DNA, the CDR3 is TGTGCCAGCAGCCGATCTGACAGGGCTGGCAATCAGCCCCAGCATTTT. This encodes CASSRSDRAGNQPQHF.

This clonotype was found a few times. The J gene is TRBJ2-1, the V gene TRBV11-2, with 13 bases that match TRBD2. Germline CDR1 SGHAT, CDR2 FQNNGV. J was trimmed by 10 bases and V by 6 bases; bases with no gene match: 9. CDR3 length: 15 amino acids. This chain's CDR3 is CASRPGTSGAGEQFF. CDR3 DNA: TGTGCCAGCAGACCCGGGACTAGCGGGGCCGGAGAGCAGTTCTTC.

The CDR3 loop reads CATQGLDEKLFF. The CDR3 nucleotides read TGTGCCACACAGGGCCTGGATGAAAAACTGTTTTTT. The J gene is TRBJ1-4, the V gene TRBV10-3, with D possibly TRBD1 on 6 matching bases. V lost 10 bases and J 6 bases, leaving 12 bases between the germline ends. The CDR3 consists of 12 residues. Looked up from germline, CDR1 is ENHRY and CDR2 is SYGVKD.

This clonotype has only a few counts. V usage is TRBV9 and J usage is TRBJ2-1; 10 bases are a match to TRBD2. The CDR3 totals 16 residues. With 3 bases clipped from V and 4 bases from J, the junction kept 7 bases outside the gene matches. Germline V lookup: CDR1 SGDLS, CDR2 YYNGEE. The CDR3, as DNA: TGTGCCAGCAGCGGTTTAGCGGGGGGCACATACAATGAGCAGTTCTTC. This codes for CASSGLAGGTYNEQFF. The variable domain in full, completed from reference TRBV9 and TRBJ2-1, reads DSGVTQTPKHLITATGQRVTLRCSPRSGDLSVYWYQQSLDQGLQFLIQYYNGEERAKGNILERFSAQQFPDLHSELNLSSLELGDSALYFCASSGLAGGTYNEQFFGPGTRLTVL.

The chain recombines TRBV5-1 with TRBJ2-3; D gene uncertain. The V end lost 2 bases, the J end lost 4 bases, and 11 bases lay between the germline ends. The CDR3 totals 14 residues. Germline assignment: CDR1 SGHRS and CDR2 YFSETQ. In nucleotides, the CDR3 is TGCGCCAGCAGCTTCGGGCAGATGCCAGATACGCAGTATTTT. It specifies CASSFGQMPDTQYF.

This clonotype was recorded many times. The genes are TRBV20-1 and TRBJ2-7; 8 bases line up with TRBD1. V shed 3 bases and J 0 bases; nucleotides not matched to a gene: 10. The V gene's germline CDR1 is DFQATT and CDR2 SNEGSKA (reference sequence). The CDR3 extends over 16 amino acids. CDR3 residues: CSAREVQGASSYEQYF. The CDR3 coding sequence is TGCAGTGCTAGGGAGGTGCAGGGGGCTAGCTCCTACGAGCAGTACTTC.

This clonotype was picked up many times. V is TRBV7-2 and J is TRBJ2-2; maybe TRBD2 (6 bases). The CDR3 totals 15 residues. Looked up from germline, CDR1 is SGHTA and CDR2 is FQGNSA. Between the trimmed V and J ends, which lost 3 bases and 4 bases, there was a span of 12 bases. The CDR3 here is CASSFTRGGTGELFF. CDR3 in DNA: TGTGCCAGCAGCTTTACGCGGGGAGGCACCGGGGAGCTGTTTTTT.

This clonotype appeared many times. V is TRBV7-3 and J is TRBJ2-1; D is ambiguous. V was clipped by 2 bases and J by 0 bases, with 5 bases between them. CDR1 is SGHTA, CDR2 FQGTGA, per germline. The CDR3 runs to 14 residues. The CDR3 is CASSLQASYNEQFF. The CDR3 coding sequence is TGTGCCAGCAGCTTACAGGCCTCCTACAATGAGCAGTTCTTC.

In its sample, this clonotype was seen many times. The V gene is TRBV6-5, the J gene TRBJ1-1, with a tentative D call TRBD1 (6 bases). The CDR3 runs to 14 residues. V was trimmed by 0 bases and J by 3 bases, leaving 8 bases between them. CDR1 and CDR2 from the germline V gene are MNHEY and SVGAGI. CDR3 protein: CASSYSGGYTEAFF. The DNA of the CDR3 is TGTGCCAGCAGTTACTCGGGGGGCTACACTGAAGCTTTCTTT.

This clonotype was recorded a few times. The chain uses TRBV7-3 and TRBJ2-2, with 7 bases that match TRBD2. J gave up 5 bases and V 6 bases, and 6 bases lay outside the gene matches. The germline V gene encodes CDR1 SGHTA and CDR2 FQGTGA. The CDR3 length is 14 residues. The CDR3: CASRKRGGTGELFF. CDR3 nucleotide sequence: TGTGCCAGCAGGAAGCGGGGCGGGACCGGGGAGCTGTTTTTT.

This clonotype was recorded at least ten times. The chain joins TRBV5-1 to TRBJ2-3; 7 bases are a match to TRBD2. Losses at the gene ends were 0 bases for V and 0 bases for J; bases not matched to a gene: 7. The CDR3 covers 17 residues. The V gene's germline CDR1 is SGHRS and CDR2 YFSETQ. The CDR3 DNA follows: TGCGCCAGCAGCTTGGCCTCGGGGGGAGATAGCACAGATACGCAGTATTTT. Its protein product is CASSLASGGDSTDTQYF.